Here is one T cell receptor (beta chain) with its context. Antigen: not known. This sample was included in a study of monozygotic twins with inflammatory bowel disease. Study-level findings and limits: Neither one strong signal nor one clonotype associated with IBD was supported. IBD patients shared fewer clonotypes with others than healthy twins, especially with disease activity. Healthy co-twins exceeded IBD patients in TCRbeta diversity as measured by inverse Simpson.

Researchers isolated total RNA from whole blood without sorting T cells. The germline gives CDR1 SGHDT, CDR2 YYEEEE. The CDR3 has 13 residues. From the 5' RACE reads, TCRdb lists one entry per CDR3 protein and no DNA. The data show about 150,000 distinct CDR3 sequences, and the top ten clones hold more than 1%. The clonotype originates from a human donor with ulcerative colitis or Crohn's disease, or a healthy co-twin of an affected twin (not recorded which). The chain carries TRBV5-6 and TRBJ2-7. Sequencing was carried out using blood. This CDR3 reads CASSLWTAYEQYF.